The subject of this entry is one T cell receptor beta chain. What this receptor recognizes is not known. Base-call qualities are not available, and no considerably larger clone is one nucleotide away. The collaborating institutions used their own protocols to collect whole blood in K2EDTA tubes. Collaborator samples were shipped for TCRbeta analysis as frozen whole blood, isolated PBMCs, or DNA extracted from either sample type. TCRbeta CDR3 regions were amplified from genomic DNA using the immunoSEQ Assay, a bias-controlled multiplex PCR. In the paper's pipeline: The number of nucleated cells in each sample was estimated by amplification of reference gene primers within the assay. Sequence reads were collapsed and filtered to measure the absolute abundance of every unique TCRbeta CDR3 rearrangement. For each sample, productive Simpson clonality was calculated by taking the square root of Simpson's diversity index across productive rearrangements. TCRdb took over this immuneACCESS table, retaining in-frame rearrangements with V and J assigned. Such tables are incomplete; in checked studies, under half of the missing clones stem from an unresolved V gene, and the remainder is unexplained. The V and J calls and clone size are taken from that table; D and trimming were inferred from the DNA. The sample table shows about 62,000 clones, and around 86% are seen once. Around 1.3% of the sample is held by the ten biggest clonotypes.

This record comes from a study of blood T cell repertoires in COVID-19 (TCRdb year 2020). For context, the study as a whole: The collaborator samples originated in the United States, Italy and Spain and spanned the acute and convalescent phases of COVID-19. The prospective study material was composed of cDNA or gDNA derived from T cells, B-cell-depleted T cells, or PBMCs. The samples were drawn from the first 160 participants of the ongoing ImmuneRACE study and from 1,254 subjects provided by 6 global collaborators. Nearly every sample came with metadata listing a de-identified subject ID, COVID-19 status, age in years and sex. The dataset comprised deeply sampled blood TCRbeta repertoires from subjects exposed to, actively infected with, or recovered from COVID-19. Where HLA class I and class II types were available, the types were taken from metadata supplied by the sample provider, not from assay-based typing. A freely available public database, intended as a resource for researchers studying the immune response to SARS-CoV-2, is where the repertoires were released. Study-wide findings and limitations: The amount of clinical and demographic metadata varied by source and participant and was provided uncurated.

Sequencing input: peripheral blood. This receptor was identified in an elderly woman with acute or convalescent COVID-19.

The nucleotides are TGTGCCAGCCGGGGGGGCAACTCTGGAAACACCATATATTTT. Its amino acids are CASRGGNSGNTIYF. The rearrangement combines TRBV2 with TRBJ1-3; the D gene is perhaps TRBD1, from 6 matching bases. Reading the germline V gene gives CDR1 SNHLY and CDR2 FYNNEI. V is cut by 8 bases and J by 0 bases, and the space between the germline ends is 11 bases. The CDR3 goes from the cysteine to the phenylalanine over 14 residues. The read is trimmed to its CDR3 DNA, 42 bases read in frame from base 1. Reference TRBV2 and TRBJ1-3 proteins supply the regions before and after the CDR3; the full variable domain is: EPEVTQTPSHQVTQMGQEVILRCVPISNHLYFYWYRQILGQKVEFLVSFYNNEISEKSEIFDDQFSVERPDGSNFTLKIRSTKLEDSAMYFCASRGGNSGNTIYFGEGSWLTVV.